The 19 T cell receptor beta chains below come from one sample, sequenced in a study of blood T cells in healthy people across ages. Alongside a J-beta primer mix, a sample-barcoded 5' primer served in a second PCR lasting roughly 7 to 12 cycles. TCRdb reprocessed the 5' RACE reads with MiXCR, giving one entry per CDR3 protein. Among about 780,000 distinct CDR3 sequences listed, around half were seen once. Sequenced sample: blood. The origin of the receptors is a man at least 80 years old in good health.

V usage is TRBV6-2 or TRBV6-3 and J usage is TRBJ1-2; 8 nucleotides line up with TRBD1. The V and J ends lost 8 bases and 4 bases, in that order; junction bases with no gene match: 12. CDR3 length: 15 amino acids. Germline V lookup: CDR1 MNHEY, CDR2 SVGEGT. The CDR3 DNA follows: TGTGCCAGCCACCACACCGGGACAGGCCTCTATGGCTACACCTTC. It specifies CASHHTGTGLYGYTF.

The rearrangement uses TRBV20-1 and TRBJ2-7; 13 positions agree with TRBD2. CDR1 is DFQATT, CDR2 SNEGSKA, per germline (reference sequence). J gave up 6 bases and V 0 bases, and 14 bases lay outside the gene matches. The CDR3 runs 18 residues. CDR3 residues: CSARDGTSGRVGHTEQYF. The CDR3 DNA sequence: TGCAGTGCTAGAGATGGAACTAGCGGGAGGGTCGGTCATACCGAGCAGTACTTC.

This clonotype was seen only a few times. Here the CDR3 reads CASSPTGSGRIHEQFF. For the CDR3, the DNA is TGCGCCAGCAGCCCGACGGGAAGCGGGAGGATTCATGAGCAGTTCTTC. This chain connects TRBV5-1 to TRBJ2-1; 9 nucleotides line up with TRBD2. Germline CDR1 and CDR2: SGHRS and YFSETQ. CDR3 length: 16 amino acids. After removal of 4 bases from V and 8 bases from J, the junction contained 13 bases not matched to a gene. Looking up the rest from reference TRBV5-1 and TRBJ2-1 gives the full variable domain: KAGVTQTPRYLIKTRGQQVTLSCSPISGHRSVSWYQQTPGQGLQFLFEYFSETQRNKGNFPGRFSGRQFSNSRSEMNVSTLELGDSALYLCASSPTGSGRIHEQFFGPGTRLTVL.

The chain recombines TRBV5-1 with TRBJ2-3; maybe TRBD1 (5 bases). CDR1 is SGHRS and CDR2 is YFSETQ in the germline V gene. This CDR3 is 15 amino acids long. Between the trimmed V and J ends, which lost 4 bases and 2 bases, there was a span of 14 bases. The chain's CDR3 is CASSPLGRTTDTQYF. The CDR3 bases are TGCGCCAGCAGCCCGTTGGGGCGGACCACAGATACGCAGTATTTT. Looking up the rest from reference TRBV5-1 and TRBJ2-3 gives the full variable domain: KAGVTQTPRYLIKTRGQQVTLSCSPISGHRSVSWYQQTPGQGLQFLFEYFSETQRNKGNFPGRFSGRQFSNSRSEMNVSTLELGDSALYLCASSPLGRTTDTQYFGPGTRLTVL.

Concerning this clonotype itself: This clone may be a read error of a much larger clone one base away. The chain employs TRBV5-1 and TRBJ2-4; a possible D gene is TRBD2 (6 bases). CDR1 and CDR2 (germline): SGHRS, YFSETQ. This CDR3 has 14 amino acids. CDR3 nucleotides: TGCGTCAGCAGCTCGTCTAGCGTTTACAATGAGCAGTACTTC. It yields the protein CVSSSSSVYNEQYF.

This chain joins TRBV7-9 and TRBJ2-1; 7 bases are shared with TRBD1. The V and J ends lost 8 bases and 4 bases, in that order; junction bases with no gene match: 8. Germline V CDR1 and CDR2: SEHNR, FQNEAQ (reference sequence). The CDR3 length is 14 residues. CDR3 region: CASDAGTAYNEQFF. The CDR3 region has the DNA TGTGCCAGCGACGCCGGGACAGCATACAATGAGCAGTTCTTC.

The gene calls are TRBV3-1 and TRBJ1-2; D is possibly TRBD1 (6 bases). The CDR3 extends over 15 amino acids. The V gene's germline CDR1 is LGHDT and CDR2 YNNKEL (reference sequence). Trimming stripped 1 base from V and 1 base from J, with 10 bases between. CDR3 residues: CASSQGRGLNYGYTF. The CDR3 bases are TGTGCCAGCAGCCAAGGCAGGGGCCTTAACTATGGCTACACCTTC. The full variable domain, with the rest looked up from reference TRBV3-1 and TRBJ1-2, is DTAVSQTPKYLVTQMGNDKSIKCEQNLGHDTMYWYKQDSKKFLKIMFSYNNKELIINETVPNRFSPKSPDKAHLNLHINSLELGDSAVYFCASSQGRGLNYGYTFGSGTRLTVV.

The chain uses TRBV20-1 and TRBJ2-5; 12 bases fit TRBD2. This CDR3 contains 15 residues. CDR1 and CDR2 (germline): DFQATT, SNEGSKA (reference sequence). V was pared by 2 bases and J by 11 bases, with 12 bases of the junction left unmatched. CDR3 in amino acids: CSARPPGLAGAEQYF. CDR3 nucleotides: TGCAGTGCTAGACCGCCGGGACTAGCGGGTGCAGAGCAGTACTTC.

The chain employs TRBV11-2 and TRBJ2-7, with 7 nucleotides matching TRBD2. Germline CDR1 reads SGHAT; CDR2 reads FQNNGV. V lost 1 base to trimming and J lost 3 bases; unmatched junction nucleotides: 9. This CDR3 has 16 amino acids. The CDR3 sequence is CASSLALGERGYEQYF. The CDR3 nucleotides are TGTGCCAGCAGCTTAGCCCTCGGGGAGCGGGGCTACGAGCAGTACTTC.

This chain joins TRBV20-1 and TRBJ2-1, with 8 bases identical to TRBD1. The CDR3 sequence is 14 residues long. Germline loops: CDR1 DFQATT, CDR2 SNEGSKA (reference sequence). J lost 7 bases, V lost 7 bases, and 12 bases had no gene match. In DNA form, the CDR3 reads TGCAGTGTCCGCGGACAGGGAGGTACAAATGAGCAGTTCTTC. It codes for CSVRGQGGTNEQFF.

This clonotype came up many times. The chain recombines TRBV29-1 with TRBJ2-1, with 13 bases fitting TRBD2. V shed 3 bases and J 2 bases; nucleotides not matched to a gene: 4. The CDR3 covers 16 residues. Looked up from germline, CDR1 is SQVTM and CDR2 is ANQGSEA. The CDR3 region has the DNA TGCAGCGTTGAGATACTAGCGGGAGGGCCCTACAATGAGCAGTTCTTC. Protein sequence: CSVEILAGGPYNEQFF.

The chain joins TRBV7-9 to TRBJ2-3, with TRBD2 identical over 11 bases. The CDR3 is 16 residues long. Per germline, CDR1 SEHNR and CDR2 FQNEAQ (reference sequence). Unmatched junction bases numbered 8, after V lost 1 base and J lost 8 bases. CDR3 residues: CASSLVATSGSTTQYF. DNA for the CDR3: TGTGCCAGCAGCTTAGTCGCCACTAGCGGGAGTACTACGCAGTATTTT.

This clonotype was detected a few times. The V gene is TRBV4-2, the J gene TRBJ2-7, with 10 positions matching TRBD2. CDR3 length: 15 residues. Germline CDR1 is LGHNA and CDR2 is YNFKEQ. V dropped 3 bases and J dropped 4; count of bases not matched to a gene: 6. CDR3 DNA: TGTGCCAGCAGCCAGGCGAGCGGGAGGGAGTACGAGCAGTACTTC. Translation: CASSQASGREYEQYF.

The V gene is TRBV7-3, the J gene TRBJ2-1, with D possibly matching TRBD2 (7 bases). The CDR3 is 15 amino acids. The germline V and J ends were trimmed by 6 bases and 5 bases, with 17 bases remaining between them. The germline V gene has CDR1 SGHTA and CDR2 FQGTGA. The CDR3 protein is CASSSGAGAHNEQFF. The CDR3, as DNA: TGTGCCAGCAGTTCGGGGGCGGGAGCACACAATGAGCAGTTCTTC.

The CDR3 loop is CASSRGLADEQYF. Here the CDR3 DNA reads TGCGCCAGCAGCAGGGGACTAGCGGACGAGCAGTACTTC. J is TRBJ2-7 and V is TRBV5-1; TRBD2 agrees at 11 bases. Germline-derived CDR1 and CDR2 are SGHRS and YFSETQ. This CDR3 spans 13 amino acids. V gave up 4 bases and J gave up 5 bases; unmatched junction bases: 2.

This clonotype was counted only a few times. The genes are TRBV27 and TRBJ2-3, with 9 nucleotides matching TRBD1. CDR3 length equals 17 residues. V trimming: 4 bases; J trimming: 2 bases; junction bases outside the gene matches: 10. The V gene's germline CDR1 is MNHEY and CDR2 SMNVEV (reference sequence). The CDR3 here is CASSSYWGTGTTDTQYF. CDR3 nucleotide sequence: TGTGCCAGCAGTTCTTATTGGGGGACAGGGACCACAGATACGCAGTATTTT.

Turning to this clonotype: A much larger clone lies a single base off, so this may be a read error. V gene TRBV2 combines with J gene TRBJ2-7; 12 bases fit TRBD2. V lost 7 bases and J lost 7; bases outside the gene matches: 8. This CDR3 contains 14 residues. Germline loops: CDR1 SNHLY, CDR2 FYNNEI. The CDR3 DNA follows: TGTGCCAGCAAGCGACTAGCGGGAGTACATGAGCAGTACTTC. This translates into CASKRLAGVHEQYF.

V is TRBV10-3 and J is TRBJ2-7, with D possibly being TRBD1 (6 bases). CDR3 length equals 15 residues. Germline assignment: CDR1 ENHRY and CDR2 SYGVKD. V lost 0 bases and J lost 5, with 14 bases in between. The CDR3 protein is CAISESPGVLDEQYF. The CDR3 coding sequence is TGTGCCATCAGTGAGTCTCCAGGGGTTCTGGACGAGCAGTACTTC.

The rearrangement uses TRBV28 and TRBJ2-1, with D possibly matching TRBD1 (5 bases). CDR1 is MDHEN and CDR2 is SYDVKM in the germline V gene. This CDR3 is 15 amino acids long. The V and J ends lost 5 bases and 5 bases respectively, with 16 bases between them. CDR3 sequence (DNA): TGTGCCAGCAGTCGACGACAGATTAAAGACAATGAGCAGTTCTTC. It encodes CASSRRQIKDNEQFF.